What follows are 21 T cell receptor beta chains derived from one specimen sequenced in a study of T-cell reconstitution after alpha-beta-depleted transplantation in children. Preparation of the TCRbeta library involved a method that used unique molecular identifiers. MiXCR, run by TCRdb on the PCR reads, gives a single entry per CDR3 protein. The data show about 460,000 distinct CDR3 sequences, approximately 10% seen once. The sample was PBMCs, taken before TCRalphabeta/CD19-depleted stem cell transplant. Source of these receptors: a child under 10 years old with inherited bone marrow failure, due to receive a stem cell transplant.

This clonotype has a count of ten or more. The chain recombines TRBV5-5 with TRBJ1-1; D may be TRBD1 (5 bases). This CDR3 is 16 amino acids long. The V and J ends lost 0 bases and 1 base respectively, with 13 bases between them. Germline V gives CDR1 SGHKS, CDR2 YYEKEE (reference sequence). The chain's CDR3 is CASSLARGRANTEAFF. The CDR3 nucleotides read TGTGCCAGCAGCTTGGCCCGGGGACGGGCGAACACTGAAGCTTTCTTT.

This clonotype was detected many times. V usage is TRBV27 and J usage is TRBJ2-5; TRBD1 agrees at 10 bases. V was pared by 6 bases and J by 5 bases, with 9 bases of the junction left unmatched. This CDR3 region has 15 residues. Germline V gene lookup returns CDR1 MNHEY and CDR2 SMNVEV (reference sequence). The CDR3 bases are TGTGCCAGCAGCACCGGGACAGGGGATTGGGAGACCCAGTACTTC. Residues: CASSTGTGDWETQYF.

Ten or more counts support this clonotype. DNA for the CDR3: TGTGCCACCAGTGACTCACTAGCGTCAACCTACAATGAGCAGTTCTTC. Residues: CATSDSLASTYNEQFF. This chain links TRBV24-1 with TRBJ2-1; TRBD2 aligns across 7 bases. V trimming: 4 bases; J trimming: 2 bases; junction bases outside the gene matches: 7. This CDR3 region has 16 residues. Germline V gene data show CDR1 as KGHDR and CDR2 as SFDVKD.

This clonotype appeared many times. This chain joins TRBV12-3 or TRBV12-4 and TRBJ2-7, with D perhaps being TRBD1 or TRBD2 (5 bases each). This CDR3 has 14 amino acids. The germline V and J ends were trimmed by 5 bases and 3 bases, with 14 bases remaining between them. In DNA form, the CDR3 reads TGTGCCAGCAGTCCCGGGGACCGCTTCTACGAGCAGTACTTC. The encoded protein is CASSPGDRFYEQYF.

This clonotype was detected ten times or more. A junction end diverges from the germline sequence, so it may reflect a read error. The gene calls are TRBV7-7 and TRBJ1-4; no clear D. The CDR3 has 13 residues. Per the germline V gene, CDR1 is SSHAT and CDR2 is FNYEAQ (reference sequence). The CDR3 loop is CASSLTENEKLFF. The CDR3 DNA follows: TGTGCTAGCAGCTTGACTGAAAATGAAAAACTGTTTTTT.

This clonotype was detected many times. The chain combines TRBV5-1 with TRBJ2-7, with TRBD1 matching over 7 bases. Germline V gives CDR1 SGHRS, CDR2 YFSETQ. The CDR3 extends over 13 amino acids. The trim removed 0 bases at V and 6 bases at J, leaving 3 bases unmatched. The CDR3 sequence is CASSLGTGSEQYF. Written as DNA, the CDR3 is TGCGCCAGCAGCTTGGGGACAGGTTCCGAGCAGTACTTC.

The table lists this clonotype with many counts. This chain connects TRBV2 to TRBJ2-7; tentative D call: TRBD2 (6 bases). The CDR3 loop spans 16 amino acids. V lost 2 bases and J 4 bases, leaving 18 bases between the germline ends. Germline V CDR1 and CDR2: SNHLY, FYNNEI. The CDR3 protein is CASSELTGLSLYEQYF. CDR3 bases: TGTGCCAGCAGTGAATTAACGGGACTGTCATTATACGAGCAGTACTTC.

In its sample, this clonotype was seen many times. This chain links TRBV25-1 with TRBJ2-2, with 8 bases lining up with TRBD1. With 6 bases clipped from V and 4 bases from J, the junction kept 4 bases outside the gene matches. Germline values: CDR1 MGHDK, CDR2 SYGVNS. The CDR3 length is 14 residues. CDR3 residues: CASRRQGSTGELFF. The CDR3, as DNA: TGTGCCAGCAGGAGACAGGGGAGCACCGGGGAGCTGTTTTTT.

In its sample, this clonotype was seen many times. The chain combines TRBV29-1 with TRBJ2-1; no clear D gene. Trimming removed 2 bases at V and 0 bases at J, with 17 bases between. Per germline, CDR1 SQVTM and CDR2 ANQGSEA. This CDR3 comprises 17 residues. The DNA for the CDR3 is TGCAGCGTTGAACGCTTTGGTGACGGAGCCTCCTACAATGAGCAGTTCTTC. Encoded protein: CSVERFGDGASYNEQFF.

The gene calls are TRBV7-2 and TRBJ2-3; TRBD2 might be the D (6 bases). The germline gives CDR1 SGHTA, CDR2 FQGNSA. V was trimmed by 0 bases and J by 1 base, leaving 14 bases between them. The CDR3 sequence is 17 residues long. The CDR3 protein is CASSLAMAGPGTDTQYF. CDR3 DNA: TGTGCCAGCAGCTTAGCAATGGCGGGGCCAGGCACAGATACGCAGTATTTT.

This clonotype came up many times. CDR3 nucleotides: TGCGCCAGCAGCTACGACAGGGTGGCAGATACGCAGTATTTT. This gives the protein CASSYDRVADTQYF. V is TRBV4-3 and J is TRBJ2-3, with 7 nucleotides matching TRBD1. The CDR3 is made up of 14 amino acids. J was trimmed by 4 bases and V by 5 bases; bases with no gene match: 6. The germline V gene has CDR1 LGHNA and CDR2 YSLEER.

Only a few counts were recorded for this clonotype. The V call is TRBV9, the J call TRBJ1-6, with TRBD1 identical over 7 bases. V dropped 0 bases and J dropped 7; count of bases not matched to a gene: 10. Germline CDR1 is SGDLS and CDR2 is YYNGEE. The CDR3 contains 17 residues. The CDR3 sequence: CASSVGSSRGQNSPLHF. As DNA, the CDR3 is TGTGCCAGCAGCGTAGGGTCGAGTAGGGGGCAGAATTCACCCCTCCACTTT.

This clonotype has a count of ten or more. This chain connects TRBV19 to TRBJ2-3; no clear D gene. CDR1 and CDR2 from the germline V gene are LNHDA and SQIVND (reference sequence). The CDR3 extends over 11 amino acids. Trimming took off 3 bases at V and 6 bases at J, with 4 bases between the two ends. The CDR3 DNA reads TGTGCCAGTAGTATGGGGGATACGCAGTATTTT. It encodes CASSMGDTQYF.

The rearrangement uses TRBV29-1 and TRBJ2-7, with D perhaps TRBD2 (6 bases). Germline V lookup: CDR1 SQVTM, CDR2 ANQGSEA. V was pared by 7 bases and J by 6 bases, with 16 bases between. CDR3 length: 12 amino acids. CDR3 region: CSGRRDSGEQYF. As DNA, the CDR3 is TGCAGCGGTCGGCGGGATTCGGGCGAGCAGTACTTC.

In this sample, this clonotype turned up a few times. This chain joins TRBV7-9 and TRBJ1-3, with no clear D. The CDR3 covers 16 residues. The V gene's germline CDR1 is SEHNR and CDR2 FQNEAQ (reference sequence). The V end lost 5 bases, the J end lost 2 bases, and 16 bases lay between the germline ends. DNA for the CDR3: TGTGCCAGCAGCCGACATCCCGGGTCCCCTGGAAACACCATATATTTT. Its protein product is CASSRHPGSPGNTIYF.

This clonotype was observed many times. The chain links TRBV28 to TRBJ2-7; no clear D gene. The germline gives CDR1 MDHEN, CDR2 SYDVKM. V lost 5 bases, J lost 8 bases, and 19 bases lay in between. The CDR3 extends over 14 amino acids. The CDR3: CASSETGPPWKQYF. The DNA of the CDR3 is TGTGCCAGCAGTGAAACCGGGCCTCCATGGAAGCAGTACTTC.

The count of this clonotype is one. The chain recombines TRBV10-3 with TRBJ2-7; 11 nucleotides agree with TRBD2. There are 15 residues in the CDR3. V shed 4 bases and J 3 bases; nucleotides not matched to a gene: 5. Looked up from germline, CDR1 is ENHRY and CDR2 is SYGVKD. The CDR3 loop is CAISAGLAGRYEQYF. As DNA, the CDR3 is TGTGCCATCAGTGCAGGACTAGCGGGCCGCTACGAGCAGTACTTC.

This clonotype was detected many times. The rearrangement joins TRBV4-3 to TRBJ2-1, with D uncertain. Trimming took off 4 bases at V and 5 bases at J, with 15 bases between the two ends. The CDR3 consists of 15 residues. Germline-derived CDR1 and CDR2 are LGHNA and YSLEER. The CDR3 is CASSPLQTDHNEQFF. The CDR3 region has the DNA TGCGCCAGCAGCCCCCTGCAGACCGACCACAATGAGCAGTTCTTC.

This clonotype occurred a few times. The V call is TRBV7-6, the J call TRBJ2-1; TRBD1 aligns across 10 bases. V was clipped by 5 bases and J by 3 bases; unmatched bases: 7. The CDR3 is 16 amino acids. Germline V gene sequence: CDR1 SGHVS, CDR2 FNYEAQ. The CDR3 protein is CASSLTGDRGYNEQFF. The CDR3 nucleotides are TGTGCCAGCAGCCTCACCGGGGACAGGGGCTACAATGAGCAGTTCTTC.

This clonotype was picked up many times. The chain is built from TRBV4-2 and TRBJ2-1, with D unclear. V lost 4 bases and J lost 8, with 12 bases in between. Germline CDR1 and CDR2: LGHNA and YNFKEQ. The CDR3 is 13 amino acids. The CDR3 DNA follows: TGTGCCAGCAGCCTGGGCGGAGAATATGAGCAGTTCTTC. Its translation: CASSLGGEYEQFF.

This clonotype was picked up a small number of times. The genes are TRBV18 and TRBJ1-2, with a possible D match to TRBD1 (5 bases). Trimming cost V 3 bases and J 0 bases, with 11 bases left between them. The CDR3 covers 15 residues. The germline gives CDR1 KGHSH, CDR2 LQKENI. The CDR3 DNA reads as TGTGCCAGCTCACCGCAGGGAGAGGCTAACTATGGCTACACCTTC. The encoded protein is CASSPQGEANYGYTF.